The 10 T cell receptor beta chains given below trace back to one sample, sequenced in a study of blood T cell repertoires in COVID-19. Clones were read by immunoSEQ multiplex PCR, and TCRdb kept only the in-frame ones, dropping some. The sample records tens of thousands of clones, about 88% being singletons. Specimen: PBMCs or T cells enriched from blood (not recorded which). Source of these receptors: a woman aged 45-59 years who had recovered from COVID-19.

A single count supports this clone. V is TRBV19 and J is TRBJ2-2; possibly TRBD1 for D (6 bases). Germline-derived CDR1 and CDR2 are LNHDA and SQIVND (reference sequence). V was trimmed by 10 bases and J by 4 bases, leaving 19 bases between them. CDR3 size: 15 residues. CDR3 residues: CATRVGHLSTGELFF. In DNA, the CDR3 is TGTGCCACGAGGGTGGGACACTTGAGCACCGGGGAGCTGTTTTTT.

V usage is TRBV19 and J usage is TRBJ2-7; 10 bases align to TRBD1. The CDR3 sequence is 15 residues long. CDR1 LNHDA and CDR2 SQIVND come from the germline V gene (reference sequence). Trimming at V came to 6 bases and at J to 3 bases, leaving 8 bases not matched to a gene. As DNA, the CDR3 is TGTGCCAGTAGCATGGGGGGGACAGGGGTCTACGAGCAGTACTTC. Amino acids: CASSMGGTGVYEQYF.

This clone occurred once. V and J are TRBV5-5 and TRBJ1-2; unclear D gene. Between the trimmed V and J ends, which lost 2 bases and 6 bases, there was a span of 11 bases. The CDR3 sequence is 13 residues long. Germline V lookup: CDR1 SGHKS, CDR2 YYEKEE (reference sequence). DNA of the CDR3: TGTGCCAGCAGCTTAGGCCCGCGGGATGGCTACACCTTC. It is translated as CASSLGPRDGYTF.

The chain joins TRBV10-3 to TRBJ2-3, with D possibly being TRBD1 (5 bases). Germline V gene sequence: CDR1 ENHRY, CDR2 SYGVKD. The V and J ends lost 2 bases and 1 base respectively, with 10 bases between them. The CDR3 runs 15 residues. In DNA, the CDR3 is TGTGCCATCAGTGAGGGGAACAGGCGCACAGATACGCAGTATTTT. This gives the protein CAISEGNRRTDTQYF.

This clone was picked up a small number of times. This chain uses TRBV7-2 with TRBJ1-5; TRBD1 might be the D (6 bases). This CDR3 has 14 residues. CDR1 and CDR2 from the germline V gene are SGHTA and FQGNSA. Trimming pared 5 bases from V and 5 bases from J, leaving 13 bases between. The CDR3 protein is CASSRGQPYQPQHF. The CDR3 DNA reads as TGTGCCAGCAGCCGCGGACAGCCTTATCAGCCCCAGCATTTT.

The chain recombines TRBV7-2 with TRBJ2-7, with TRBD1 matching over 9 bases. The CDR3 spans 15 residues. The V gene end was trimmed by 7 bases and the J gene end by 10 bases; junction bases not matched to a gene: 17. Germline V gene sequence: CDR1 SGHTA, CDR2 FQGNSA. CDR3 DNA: TGTGCCAGCAACAATCCGGGACAGGGTGGTCCGCGACAGTACTTC. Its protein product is CASNNPGQGGPRQYF.

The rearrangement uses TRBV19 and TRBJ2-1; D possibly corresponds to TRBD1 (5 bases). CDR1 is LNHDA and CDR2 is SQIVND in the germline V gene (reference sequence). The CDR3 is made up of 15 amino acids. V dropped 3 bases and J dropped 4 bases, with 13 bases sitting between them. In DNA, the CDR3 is TGTGCCAGTAGTATGACAGAAGACTTTTACAATGAGCAGTTCTTC. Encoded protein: CASSMTEDFYNEQFF.

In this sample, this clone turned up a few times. In nucleotides, the CDR3 is TGTGCCAGTAGCAGCCAACAGGGGTTTGGTGGTGAGCAGTTCTTC. Protein: CASSSQQGFGGEQFF. The genes are TRBV19 and TRBJ2-1; TRBD1 agrees at 7 bases. The V gene's germline CDR1 is LNHDA and CDR2 SQIVND (reference sequence). The trim removed 6 bases at V and 9 bases at J, leaving 14 bases unmatched. The CDR3 is made up of 15 amino acids.

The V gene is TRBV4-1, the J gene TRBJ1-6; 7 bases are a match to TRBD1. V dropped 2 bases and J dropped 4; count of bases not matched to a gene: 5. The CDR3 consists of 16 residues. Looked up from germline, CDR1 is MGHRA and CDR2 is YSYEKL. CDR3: CASSQRGQRYNSPLHF. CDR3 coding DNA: TGCGCCAGCAGCCAACGGGGACAGAGATATAATTCACCCCTCCACTTT.

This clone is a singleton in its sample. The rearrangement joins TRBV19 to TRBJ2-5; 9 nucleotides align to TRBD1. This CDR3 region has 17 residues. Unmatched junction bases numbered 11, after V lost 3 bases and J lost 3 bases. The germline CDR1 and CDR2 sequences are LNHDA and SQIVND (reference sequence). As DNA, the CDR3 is TGTGCCAGTAGTATCGTTCGACAGGGGGTCGTCAAAGAGACCCAGTACTTC. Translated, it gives CASSIVRQGVVKETQYF.